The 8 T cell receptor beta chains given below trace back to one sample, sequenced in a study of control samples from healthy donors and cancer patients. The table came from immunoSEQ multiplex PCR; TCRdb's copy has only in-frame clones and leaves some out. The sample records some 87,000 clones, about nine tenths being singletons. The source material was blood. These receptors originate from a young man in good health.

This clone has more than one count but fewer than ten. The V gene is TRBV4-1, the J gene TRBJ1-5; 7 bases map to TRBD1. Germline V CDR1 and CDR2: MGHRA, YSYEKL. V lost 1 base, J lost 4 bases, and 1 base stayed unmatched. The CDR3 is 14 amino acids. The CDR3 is CASSQGDSNQPQHF. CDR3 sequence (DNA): TGCGCCAGCAGCCAAGGGGACAGTAATCAGCCCCAGCATTTT.

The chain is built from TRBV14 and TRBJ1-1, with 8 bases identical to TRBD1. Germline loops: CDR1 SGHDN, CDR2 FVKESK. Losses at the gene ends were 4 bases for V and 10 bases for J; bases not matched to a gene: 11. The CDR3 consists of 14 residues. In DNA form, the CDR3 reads TGTGCCAGCAGCCCCCGGGACAGGTTGTTCGGAGCTTTCTTT. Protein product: CASSPRDRLFGAFF.

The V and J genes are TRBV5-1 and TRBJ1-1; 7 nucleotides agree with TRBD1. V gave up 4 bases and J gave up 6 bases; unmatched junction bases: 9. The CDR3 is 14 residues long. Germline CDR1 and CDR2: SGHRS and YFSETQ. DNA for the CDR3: TGCGCCAGCAGCCCGGGAGACAGGGCCGCTGAAGCTTTCTTT. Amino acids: CASSPGDRAAEAFF.

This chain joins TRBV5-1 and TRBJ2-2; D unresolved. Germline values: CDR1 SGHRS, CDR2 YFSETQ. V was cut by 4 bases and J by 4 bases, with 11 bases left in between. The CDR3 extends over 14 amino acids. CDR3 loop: CASSPQGTTGELFF. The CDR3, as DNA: TGCGCCAGCAGCCCGCAAGGAACCACCGGGGAGCTGTTTTTT.

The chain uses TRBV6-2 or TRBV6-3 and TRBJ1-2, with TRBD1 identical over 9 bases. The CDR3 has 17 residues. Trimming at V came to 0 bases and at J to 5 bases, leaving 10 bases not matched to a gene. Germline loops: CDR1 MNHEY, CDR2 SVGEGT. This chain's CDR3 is CASSYSEMDRGWYGYTF. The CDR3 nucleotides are TGTGCCAGCAGTTACTCGGAAATGGACAGGGGATGGTATGGCTACACCTTC.

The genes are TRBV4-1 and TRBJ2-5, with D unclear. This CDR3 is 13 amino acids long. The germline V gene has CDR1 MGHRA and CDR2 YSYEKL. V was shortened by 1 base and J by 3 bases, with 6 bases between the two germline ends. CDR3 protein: CASSQASEETQYF. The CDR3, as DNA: TGCGCCAGCAGCCAAGCATCAGAAGAGACCCAGTACTTC.

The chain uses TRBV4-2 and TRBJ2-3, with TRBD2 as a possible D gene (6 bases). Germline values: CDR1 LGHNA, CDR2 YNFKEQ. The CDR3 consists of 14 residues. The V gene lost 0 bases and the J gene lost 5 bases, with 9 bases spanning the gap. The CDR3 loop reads CASSQDFGGDTQYF. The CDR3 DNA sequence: TGTGCCAGCAGCCAAGATTTCGGGGGAGATACGCAGTATTTT.

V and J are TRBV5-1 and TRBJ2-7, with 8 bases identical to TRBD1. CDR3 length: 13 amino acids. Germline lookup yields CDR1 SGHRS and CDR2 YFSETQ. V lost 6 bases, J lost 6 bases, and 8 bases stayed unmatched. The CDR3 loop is CASTPPTGVEQYF. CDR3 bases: TGCGCCAGCACCCCCCCGACAGGGGTCGAGCAGTACTTC.